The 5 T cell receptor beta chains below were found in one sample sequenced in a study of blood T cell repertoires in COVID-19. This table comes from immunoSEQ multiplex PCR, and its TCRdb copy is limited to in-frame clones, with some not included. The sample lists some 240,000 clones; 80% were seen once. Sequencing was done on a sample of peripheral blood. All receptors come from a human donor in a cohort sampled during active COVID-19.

CDR3 DNA: TGTGCCAGCAGTTTAAGGGGTATCAATCAGCCCCAGCATTTT. Translated: CASSLRGINQPQHF. V and J are TRBV28 and TRBJ1-5; perhaps TRBD1 as D (5 bases). The length of the CDR3 is 14 residues. Germline CDR1 and CDR2: MDHEN and SYDVKM. The V end lost 2 bases, the J end lost 3 bases, and 8 bases lay between the germline ends.

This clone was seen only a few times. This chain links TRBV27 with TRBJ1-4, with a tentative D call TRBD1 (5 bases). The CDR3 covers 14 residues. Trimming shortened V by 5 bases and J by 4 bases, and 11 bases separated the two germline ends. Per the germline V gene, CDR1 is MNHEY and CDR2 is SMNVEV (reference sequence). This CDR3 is CASSRAGLNEKLFF. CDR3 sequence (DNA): TGTGCCAGCAGTCGGGCGGGGCTTAATGAAAAACTGTTTTTT.

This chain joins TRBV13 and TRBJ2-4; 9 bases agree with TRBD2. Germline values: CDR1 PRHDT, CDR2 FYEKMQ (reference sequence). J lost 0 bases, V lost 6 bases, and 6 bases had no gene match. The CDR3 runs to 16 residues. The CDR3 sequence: CASRVAGEEAKNIQYF. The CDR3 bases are TGTGCCAGCAGGGTAGCGGGGGAGGAAGCCAAAAACATTCAGTACTTC. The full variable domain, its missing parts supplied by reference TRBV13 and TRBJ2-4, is AAGVIQSPRHLIKEKRETATLKCYPIPRHDTVYWYQQGPGQDPQFLISFYEKMQSDKGSIPDRFSAQQFSDYHSELNMSSLELGDSALYFCASRVAGEEAKNIQYFGAGTRLSVL.

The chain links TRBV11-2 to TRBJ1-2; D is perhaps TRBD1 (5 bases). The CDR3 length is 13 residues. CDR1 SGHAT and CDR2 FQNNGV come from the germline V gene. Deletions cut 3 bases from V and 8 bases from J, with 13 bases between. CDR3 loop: CASSLTLGAGYTF. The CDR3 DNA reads TGTGCCAGCAGCTTGACCCTTGGGGCCGGCTACACCTTC.

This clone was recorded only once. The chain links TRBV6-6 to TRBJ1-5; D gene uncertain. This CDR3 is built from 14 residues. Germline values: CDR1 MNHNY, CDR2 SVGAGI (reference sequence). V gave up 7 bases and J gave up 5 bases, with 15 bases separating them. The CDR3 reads CASTPAGWDQPQHF. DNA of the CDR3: TGTGCCAGCACCCCAGCGGGTTGGGATCAGCCCCAGCATTTT.